The sequence of this T cell receptor beta chain was determined in a study of CD8 T cells in ankylosing spondylitis. TCRdb used MiXCR to reprocess the 5' RACE reads, holding one entry per CDR3 protein. The table includes some 130,000 distinct CDR3 sequences, approximately 15% detected once. The germline CDR1 and CDR2 sequences are SGHVS and FQNEAQ. This CDR3 has 14 amino acids. Trimming took 0 bases from V and 4 from J, leaving 10 bases between them. This clonotype was detected many times. The TCR comes from a female donor with ankylosing spondylitis or in good health (not recorded which). The sequenced material came from blood, either unsorted or a sorted T cell fraction (not recorded which). The rearrangement uses TRBV7-8 and TRBJ2-7; D may be TRBD2 (6 bases). The CDR3 DNA reads TGTGCCAGCAGCTTAGCGGAGGGGCTGTACGAGCAGTACTTC. Its protein product is CASSLAEGLYEQYF.